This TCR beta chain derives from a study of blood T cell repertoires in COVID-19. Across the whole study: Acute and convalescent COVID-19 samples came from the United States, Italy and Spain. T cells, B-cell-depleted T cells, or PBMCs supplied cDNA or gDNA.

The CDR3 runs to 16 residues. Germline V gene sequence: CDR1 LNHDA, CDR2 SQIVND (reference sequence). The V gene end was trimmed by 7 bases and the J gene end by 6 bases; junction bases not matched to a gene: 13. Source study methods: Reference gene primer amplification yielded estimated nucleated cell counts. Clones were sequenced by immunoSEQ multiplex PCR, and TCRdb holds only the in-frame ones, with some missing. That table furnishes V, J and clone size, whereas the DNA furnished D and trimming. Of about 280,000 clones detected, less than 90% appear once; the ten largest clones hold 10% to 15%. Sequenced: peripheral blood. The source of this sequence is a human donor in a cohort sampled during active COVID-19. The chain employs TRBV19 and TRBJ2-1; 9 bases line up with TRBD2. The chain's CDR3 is CASIPGSGRRINEQFF. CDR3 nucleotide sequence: TGTGCCAGTATCCCGGGGAGCGGGAGGAGGATCAATGAGCAGTTCTTC.